Presented here are 6 T cell receptor beta chains from one specimen sequenced in a study of cytomegalovirus exposure and HLA in healthy donors (dated by TCRdb to 2017 to 2019). Preparation of the library involved the immunoSEQ multiplex PCR assay. A mixture of 60 forward primers for TCR Vbeta segments and 13 reverse primers for TCR Jbeta segments was used in the multiplex PCR. TCRdb took this table from immuneACCESS and kept in-frame rearrangements with V and J called. Such tables lack part of the clones; where checked against another copy, unresolved V genes explain under half of the gap, and the rest is unexplained. This sample lists 140,000 or so clones; approximately 80% were detected once. Roughly 4.3% of the sample lies in the top ten. The sample was PBMCs. The origin of the receptors is a woman aged 40 to 50 in good health and CMV-seropositive.

In its sample, this clone was seen once. The conserved closing phenylalanine or tryptophan is absent in this CDR3, likely reflecting a read error. It is unclear where the CDR3 begins or ends on the DNA, so no DNA is shown, and the CDR3 is as TCRdb lists it. The V call is TRBV12-1, the J call TRBJ2-7; no check of the table's D call, TRBD1, against the DNA was made. TRBV12-1 counts as a pseudogene. The CDR3 is 18 amino acids long, termini counted. The CDR3 loop reads CASSFVRARGLRLRAVPL.

The chain combines TRBV6-5 with TRBJ1-5; unclear D gene. This CDR3 is built from 12 residues. Trimming took 6 bases from V and 3 from J, leaving 6 bases between them. The germline V gene encodes CDR1 MNHEY and CDR2 SVGAGI. Written as DNA, the CDR3 is TGTGCCAGCAGAAATCTCAATCAGCCCCAGCATTTT. This gives the protein CASRNLNQPQHF.

This clone appeared a few times. V and J are TRBV13 and TRBJ2-1; D is possibly TRBD1 (6 bases). Germline lookup yields CDR1 PRHDT and CDR2 FYEKMQ (reference sequence). The germline V and J ends were trimmed by 4 bases and 7 bases, with 8 bases remaining between them. This CDR3 has 12 residues. The CDR3 spells CASSSQGNEQFF. The CDR3 DNA sequence: TGTGCCAGCAGCTCACAGGGAAATGAGCAGTTCTTC.

This chain uses TRBV7-9 with TRBJ1-5; 11 positions agree with TRBD1. The junction had 9 bases not matched to a gene; V was cut back by 5 bases and J by 3 bases. Germline lookup yields CDR1 SEHNR and CDR2 FQNEAQ (reference sequence). This CDR3 contains 17 residues. The CDR3 region is CASSPLGGQGANQPQHF. In nucleotides, the CDR3 is TGTGCCAGCAGCCCCCTAGGTGGACAGGGGGCCAATCAGCCCCAGCATTTT.

This chain uses TRBV2 with TRBJ2-7; 8 bases match TRBD1. The CDR3 is 14 amino acids. Germline lookup yields CDR1 SNHLY and CDR2 FYNNEI. V dropped 8 bases and J dropped 0; count of bases not matched to a gene: 6. The CDR3 is CASHPTGVSYEQYF. The DNA of the CDR3 is TGTGCCAGCCACCCGACAGGGGTCTCCTACGAGCAGTACTTC.

This chain joins TRBV7-3 and TRBJ1-5; weak D call: TRBD1 (6 bases). Germline CDR1 is SGHTA and CDR2 is FQGTGA. This CDR3 contains 15 residues. V was pared by 5 bases and J by 5 bases, with 16 bases between. CDR3 residues: CASSARAGDHQPQHF. The DNA for the CDR3 is TGTGCCAGCAGCGCCAGGGCAGGGGACCATCAGCCCCAGCATTTT.